The present T cell receptor beta chain was sequenced within a study of cytomegalovirus exposure and HLA in healthy donors. Regarding the study as a whole: Analysis was performed later, and it showed HLA-associated TCR beta chains to be more clonally expanded than equally common others.

PCR employed 60 Vbeta and 13 Jbeta primers. The assay was immunoSEQ multiplex PCR, and TCRdb's table has in-frame clones only and misses some. This table holds about 180,000 clones, over 70% found once. Points on this clone: The antigen is not known.

V dropped 6 bases and J dropped 9; count of bases not matched to a gene: 10. Germline V gene data show CDR1 as LNHDA and CDR2 as SQIVND (reference sequence). This CDR3 region has 15 residues. Material: PBMCs. The receptor's source is a man aged 18 to 29 in good health and CMV-seronegative. The chain links TRBV19 to TRBJ2-1; 11 nucleotides align to TRBD1. As DNA, the CDR3 is TGTGCCAGTAGAGACCCCGGGACAGGGGGTATTGAGCAGTTCTTC. As protein: CASRDPGTGGIEQFF.